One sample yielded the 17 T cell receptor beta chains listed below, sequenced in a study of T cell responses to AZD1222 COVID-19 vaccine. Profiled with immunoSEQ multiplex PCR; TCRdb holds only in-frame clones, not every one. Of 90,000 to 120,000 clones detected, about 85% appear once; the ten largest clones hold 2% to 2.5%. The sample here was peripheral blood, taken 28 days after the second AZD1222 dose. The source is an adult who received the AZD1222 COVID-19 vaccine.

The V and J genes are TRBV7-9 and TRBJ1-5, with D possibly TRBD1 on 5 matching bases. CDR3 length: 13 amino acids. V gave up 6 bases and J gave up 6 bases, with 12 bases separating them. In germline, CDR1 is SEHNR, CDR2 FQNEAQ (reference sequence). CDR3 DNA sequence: TGTGCCAGCAGTTGGGACCAGGGTCAGCCCCAGCATTTT. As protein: CASSWDQGQPQHF.

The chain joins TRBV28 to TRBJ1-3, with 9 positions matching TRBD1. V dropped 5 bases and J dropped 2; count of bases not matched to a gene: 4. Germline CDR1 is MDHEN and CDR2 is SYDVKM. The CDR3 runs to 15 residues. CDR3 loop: CASSMDRGAGNTIYF. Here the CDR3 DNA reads TGTGCCAGCAGTATGGACAGGGGCGCTGGAAACACCATATATTTT.

The CDR3 reads CATSRRRDSSYNEQFF. CDR3 nucleotides: TGTGCCACCAGCAGACGGAGGGACAGCTCCTACAATGAGCAGTTCTTC. The genes are TRBV15 and TRBJ2-1; weak D call: TRBD1 (7 bases). The germline V and J ends were trimmed by 2 bases and 0 bases, with 11 bases remaining between them. The germline V gene encodes CDR1 LNHNV and CDR2 YYDKDF (reference sequence). This CDR3 is 16 amino acids long.

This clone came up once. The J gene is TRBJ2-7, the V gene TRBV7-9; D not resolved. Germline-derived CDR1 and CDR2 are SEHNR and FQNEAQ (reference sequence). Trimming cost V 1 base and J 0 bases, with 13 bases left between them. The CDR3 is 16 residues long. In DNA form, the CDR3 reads TGTGCCAGCAGCTTAGTGGTAGCAGATTCCTCCTACGAGCAGTACTTC. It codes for CASSLVVADSSYEQYF.

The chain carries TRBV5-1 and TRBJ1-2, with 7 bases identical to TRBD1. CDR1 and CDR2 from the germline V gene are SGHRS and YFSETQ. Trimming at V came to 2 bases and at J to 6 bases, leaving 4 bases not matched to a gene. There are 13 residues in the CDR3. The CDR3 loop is CASSLQGIDGYTF. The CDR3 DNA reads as TGCGCCAGCAGCTTACAGGGGATTGATGGCTACACCTTC.

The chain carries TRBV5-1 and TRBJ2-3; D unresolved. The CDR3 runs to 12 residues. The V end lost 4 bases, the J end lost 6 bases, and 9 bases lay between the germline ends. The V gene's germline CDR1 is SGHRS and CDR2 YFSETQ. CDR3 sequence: CASSLGKDTQYF. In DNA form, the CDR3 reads TGCGCCAGCAGCCTAGGGAAGGATACGCAGTATTTT.

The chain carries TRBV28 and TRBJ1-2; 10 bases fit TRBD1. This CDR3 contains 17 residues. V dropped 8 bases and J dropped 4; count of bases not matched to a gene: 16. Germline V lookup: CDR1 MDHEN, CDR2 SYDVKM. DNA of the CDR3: TGTGCCAGCCGACCTGTGACAGGGGGCAAGGGGACCTATGGCTACACCTTC. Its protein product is CASRPVTGGKGTYGYTF.

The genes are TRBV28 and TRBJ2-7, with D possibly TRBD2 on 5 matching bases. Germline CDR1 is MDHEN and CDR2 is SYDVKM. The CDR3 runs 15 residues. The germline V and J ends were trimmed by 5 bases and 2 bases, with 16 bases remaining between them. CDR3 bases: TGTGCCAGCAGTCAAGGGCAGGCCGGGGCCTACGAGCAGTACTTC. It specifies CASSQGQAGAYEQYF.

CDR3 residues: CASSYVSNQPQHF. For the CDR3, the DNA is TGTGCCAGCAGTTACGTGAGCAATCAGCCCCAGCATTTT. The gene calls are TRBV6-5 and TRBJ1-5; D is uncertain. This CDR3 region has 13 residues. Germline loops: CDR1 MNHEY, CDR2 SVGAGI. The V and J ends lost 2 bases and 1 base respectively, with 3 bases between them.

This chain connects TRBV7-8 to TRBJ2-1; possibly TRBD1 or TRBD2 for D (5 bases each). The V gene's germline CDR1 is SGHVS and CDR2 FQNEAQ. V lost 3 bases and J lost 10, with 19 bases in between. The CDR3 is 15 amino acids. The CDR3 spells CASSFRDHYLREQFF. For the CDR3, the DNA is TGTGCCAGCAGCTTCAGGGACCACTACCTCCGGGAGCAGTTCTTC.

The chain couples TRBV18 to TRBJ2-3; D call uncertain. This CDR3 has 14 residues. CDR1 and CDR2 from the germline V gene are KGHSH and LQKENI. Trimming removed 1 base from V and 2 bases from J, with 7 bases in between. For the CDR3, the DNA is TGTGCCAGCTCACCACTTAGGGCCACAGATACGCAGTATTTT. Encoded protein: CASSPLRATDTQYF.

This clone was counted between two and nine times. The CDR3 sequence is CASSEMLVSPLHF. The CDR3 DNA reads TGTGCCAGCAGTGAAATGTTGGTTTCACCCCTCCACTTT. The J gene is TRBJ1-6, the V gene TRBV2; D is undetermined. The CDR3 covers 13 residues. Trimming left V 2 bases short and J 9 bases short, with 8 bases between. The germline gives CDR1 SNHLY, CDR2 FYNNEI.

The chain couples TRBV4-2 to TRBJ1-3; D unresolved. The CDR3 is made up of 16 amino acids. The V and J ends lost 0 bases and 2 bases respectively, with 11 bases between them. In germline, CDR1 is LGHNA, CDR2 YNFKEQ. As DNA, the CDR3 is TGTGCCAGCAGCCAAGATCTCCCGGTGGCTGGAAACACCATATATTTT. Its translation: CASSQDLPVAGNTIYF.

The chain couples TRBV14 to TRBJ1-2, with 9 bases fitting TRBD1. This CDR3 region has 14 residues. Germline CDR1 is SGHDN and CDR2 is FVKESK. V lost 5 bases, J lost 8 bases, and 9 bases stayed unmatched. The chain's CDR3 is CASSYEQGAYGYTF. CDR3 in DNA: TGTGCCAGCAGCTACGAACAGGGGGCTTACGGCTACACCTTC.

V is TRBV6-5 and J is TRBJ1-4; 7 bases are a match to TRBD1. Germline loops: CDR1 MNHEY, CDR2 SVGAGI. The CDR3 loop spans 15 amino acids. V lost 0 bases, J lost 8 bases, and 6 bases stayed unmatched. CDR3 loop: CASSYSRGRGEKLFF. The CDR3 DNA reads TGTGCCAGCAGTTACTCAAGGGGGCGAGGGGAAAAACTGTTTTTT.

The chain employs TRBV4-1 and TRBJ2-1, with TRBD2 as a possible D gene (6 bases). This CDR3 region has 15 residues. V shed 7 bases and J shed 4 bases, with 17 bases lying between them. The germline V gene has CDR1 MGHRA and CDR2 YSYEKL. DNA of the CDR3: TGCGCCAGCATGGTGGTGGGGGGAAAATACAATGAGCAGTTCTTC. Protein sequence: CASMVVGGKYNEQFF.

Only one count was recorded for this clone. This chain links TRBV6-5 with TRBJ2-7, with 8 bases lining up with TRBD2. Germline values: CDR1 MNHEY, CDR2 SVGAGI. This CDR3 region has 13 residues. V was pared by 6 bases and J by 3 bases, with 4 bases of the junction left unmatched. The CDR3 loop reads CASRGSGSYEQYF. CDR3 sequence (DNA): TGTGCCAGCAGGGGGAGCGGGAGCTACGAGCAGTACTTC.